Listed here are 17 T cell receptor beta chains from one sample, sequenced in a study of blood T cells in healthy people across ages. Primers used in a second PCR of about 6 to 11 cycles were a sample-barcoded 5' primer and a J-beta primer mix. TCRdb re-analysed the 5' RACE reads in MiXCR, keeping a single row per CDR3 protein. The sample holds 800,000 to 1,300,000 distinct CDR3 sequences; approximately 25% are singletons and the top ten take about 0.8%. These data were also reused for a study on T cells of mothers and their children.

The material sequenced was blood. These TCRs come from a girl aged 2-10 years in good health.

Points on this clonotype: A read error may produce the germline difference seen at one junction end. The rearrangement joins TRBV7-9 to TRBJ2-5; unclear D gene. The CDR3 is 15 residues long. From germline, CDR1 is SEHNR and CDR2 FQNEAQ (reference sequence). The CDR3 loop reads CASSLVPQHPEAQYF. The CDR3 nucleotides read TGTGCCAGCAGCTTAGTTCCCCAGCACCCAGAGGCCCAGTACTTC. Full variable domain (outside the CDR3, taken from reference TRBV7-9 and TRBJ2-5): DTGVSQNPRHKITKRGQNVTFRCDPISEHNRLYWYRQTLGQGPEFLTYFQNEAQLEKSRLLSDRFSAERPKGSFSTLEIQRTEQGDSAMYLCASSLVPQHPEAQYFGPGTRLLVL.

The chain couples TRBV6-6 to TRBJ2-7; 15 bases fit TRBD2. With V trimmed by 8 bases and J by 4 bases, 3 bases remained unmatched. This CDR3 is built from 14 residues. Germline V gene data show CDR1 as MNHNY and CDR2 as SVGAGI (reference sequence). CDR3 sequence (DNA): TGTGCCAGCCGGACTAGCGGGAGGGCTTACGAGCAGTACTTC. Protein: CASRTSGRAYEQYF.

The J gene is TRBJ2-7, the V gene TRBV28; D is possibly TRBD1 or TRBD2 (6 bases each). Trimming stripped 1 base from V and 4 bases from J, with 14 bases between. Germline loops: CDR1 MDHEN, CDR2 SYDVKM. The CDR3 has 15 residues. CDR3 DNA: TGTGCCAGCAGTTTATATGGAGGGGGTAGGTACGAGCAGTACTTC. Protein: CASSLYGGGRYEQYF.

This clonotype was detected a few times. This rearrangement joins TRBV29-1 to TRBJ1-3; no clear D gene. V was pared by 3 bases and J by 3 bases, with 9 bases between. There are 13 residues in the CDR3. Per the germline V gene, CDR1 is SQVTM and CDR2 is ANQGSEA. The CDR3 region has the DNA TGCAGCGTTGAGACCGGGCTTGGAAACACCATATATTTT. Amino acid sequence: CSVETGLGNTIYF.

This clonotype was counted between two and nine times. The chain is built from TRBV5-1 and TRBJ2-1; D not resolved. Judging by the DNA end, TRBJ2-7 fits better; the J call may be wrong. The CDR3 sequence is 12 residues long. Germline CDR1 is SGHRS and CDR2 is YFSETQ. The CDR3 protein is CASVGNSYEQYF. The CDR3 DNA sequence: TGCGCCAGCGTGGGGAACTCCTACGAGCAGTACTTC.

This clonotype was counted a few times. This chain joins TRBV14 and TRBJ2-3; D remains ambiguous. There are 17 residues in the CDR3. The germline gives CDR1 SGHDN, CDR2 FVKESK. V lost 5 bases to trimming and J lost 2 bases, with 20 bases between them. CDR3 bases: TGTGCCAGCAGCGCTTTCTTAATGGTCACTTACACAGATACGCAGTATTTT. Amino acid sequence: CASSAFLMVTYTDTQYF.

This clonotype has a handful of counts. The CDR3 DNA follows: TGTGCCAGCAGCTTCGACAGGGGGCGTGCGAACACCGGGGAGCTGTTTTTT. Amino acid sequence: CASSFDRGRANTGELFF. This sequence joins TRBV7-3 and TRBJ2-2, with 10 bases lining up with TRBD1. V lost 3 bases to trimming and J lost 0 bases; unmatched junction nucleotides: 4. The CDR3 covers 17 residues. Germline V gene sequence: CDR1 SGHTA, CDR2 FQGTGA.

The V and J genes are TRBV29-1 and TRBJ2-2, with D unclear. The CDR3 loop spans 17 amino acids. Deletions cut 5 bases from V and 4 bases from J, with 23 bases between. Germline V lookup: CDR1 SQVTM, CDR2 ANQGSEA. CDR3 sequence: CSVSLPNQADLTGELFF. Written as DNA, the CDR3 is TGCAGCGTTTCGCTCCCCAATCAGGCGGACCTCACCGGGGAGCTGTTTTTT.

Only a few counts were recorded for this clonotype. This rearrangement joins TRBV12-3 or TRBV12-4 to TRBJ1-1; the D gene is possibly TRBD1 (6 bases). The CDR3 totals 13 residues. The V end lost 9 bases, the J end lost 5 bases, and 16 bases lay between the germline ends. The CDR3 protein is CASRTGGRTEAFF. CDR3 nucleotides: TGTGCCAGTAGAACGGGGGGCCGGACTGAAGCTTTCTTT.

This clonotype turned up a few times. The V call is TRBV4-1, the J call TRBJ2-2; TRBD2 aligns across 8 bases. The CDR3 length is 16 residues. In germline, CDR1 is MGHRA, CDR2 YSYEKL. The trim removed 3 bases at V and 1 base at J, leaving 4 bases unmatched. CDR3 protein: CASSHQLAVNTGELFF. The CDR3 region has the DNA TGCGCCAGCAGCCATCAACTAGCGGTGAACACCGGGGAGCTGTTTTTT.

Regarding this clonotype: The junction differs from germline at one of its ends, possibly a read error. V is TRBV7-2 and J is TRBJ2-5; the match to TRBD2 covers 8 bases. The assigned J gene may be wrong: the sequence end matches TRBJ2-1 better. The germline CDR1 and CDR2 sequences are SGHTA and FQGNSA. The CDR3 loop spans 19 amino acids. CDR3 sequence reads: CAGSLALNWRGRSDNEQFF. In nucleotides, the CDR3 is TGTGCCGGCAGCTTAGCGCTAAATTGGCGCGGGAGGTCAGACAATGAGCAGTTCTTC.

This clonotype was recorded a few times. The chain has TRBV4-3 and TRBJ2-3, with 8 bases lining up with TRBD2. CDR1 is LGHNA and CDR2 is YSLEER in the germline V gene. V was clipped by 3 bases and J by 0 bases; unmatched bases: 14. The CDR3 runs 19 residues. CDR3 amino acids: CASSQFQPAGGSSTDTQYF. The CDR3 nucleotides read TGCGCCAGCAGCCAGTTTCAGCCGGCGGGGGGAAGTAGCACAGATACGCAGTATTTT.

The chain employs TRBV12-3 or TRBV12-4 and TRBJ1-5, with D possibly TRBD1 on 6 matching bases. The CDR3 runs 13 residues. Trimming shortened V by 2 bases and J by 7 bases, and 9 bases separated the two germline ends. The CDR3 DNA follows: TGTGCCAGCAGTTTATTTCAGGGGCAGCCCCAGCATTTT. Amino acid sequence: CASSLFQGQPQHF.

This clonotype occurred a few times. The J gene is TRBJ2-5, the V gene TRBV6-2 or TRBV6-3, with D tentatively TRBD2 (8 bases). The last part of the DNA fits TRBJ2-7 better; the J call may be wrong. The CDR3 runs to 13 residues. Germline CDR1 MNHEY, CDR2 SVGEGT. CDR3 coding DNA: TGTGCCGGGTCGGGAGGGACAGCCTACGAGCAGTACTTC. Translated, it gives CAGSGGTAYEQYF.

The V and J genes are TRBV10-3 and TRBJ2-1, with unresolved D. Trimming left V 6 bases short and J 6 bases short, with 12 bases between. The length of the CDR3 is 13 residues. CDR1 and CDR2 (germline): ENHRY, SYGVKD. CDR3 bases: TGTGCCATCAGGCCCCCGGCGAGCAATGAGCAGTTCTTC. Translated, it gives CAIRPPASNEQFF.

This chain connects TRBV3-1 to TRBJ1-5; 10 bases map to TRBD1. CDR3 size: 17 residues. The trim removed 1 base at V and 5 bases at J, leaving 8 bases unmatched. Germline CDR1 is LGHDT and CDR2 is YNNKEL (reference sequence). The CDR3 here is CASSQVSGQGHDQPQHF. Here the CDR3 DNA reads TGTGCCAGCAGCCAAGTCTCGGGACAGGGGCATGATCAGCCCCAGCATTTT.

This clonotype was picked up a small number of times. The DNA of the CDR3 is TGTGCCAGCAGCTACAGGGGATACTCCTACAATGAGCAGTTCTTC. Its protein is CASSYRGYSYNEQFF. The chain carries TRBV7-2 and TRBJ2-1; TRBD1 aligns across 7 bases. V lost 4 bases and J lost 0; bases outside the gene matches: 3. Per the germline V gene, CDR1 is SGHTA and CDR2 is FQGNSA. The CDR3 totals 15 residues.